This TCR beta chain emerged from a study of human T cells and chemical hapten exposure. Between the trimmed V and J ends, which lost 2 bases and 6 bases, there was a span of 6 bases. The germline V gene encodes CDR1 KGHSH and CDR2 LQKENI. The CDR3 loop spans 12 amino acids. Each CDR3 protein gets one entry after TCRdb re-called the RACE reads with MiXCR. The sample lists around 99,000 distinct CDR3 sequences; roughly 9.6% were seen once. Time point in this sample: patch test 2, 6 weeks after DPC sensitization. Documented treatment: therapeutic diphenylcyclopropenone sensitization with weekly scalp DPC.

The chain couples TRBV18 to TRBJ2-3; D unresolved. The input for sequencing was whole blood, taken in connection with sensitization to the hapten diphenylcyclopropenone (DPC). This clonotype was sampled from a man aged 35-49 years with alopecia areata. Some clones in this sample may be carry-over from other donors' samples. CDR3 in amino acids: CASSPRMDTQYF. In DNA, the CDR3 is TGTGCCAGCTCACCAAGGATGGATACGCAGTATTTT.